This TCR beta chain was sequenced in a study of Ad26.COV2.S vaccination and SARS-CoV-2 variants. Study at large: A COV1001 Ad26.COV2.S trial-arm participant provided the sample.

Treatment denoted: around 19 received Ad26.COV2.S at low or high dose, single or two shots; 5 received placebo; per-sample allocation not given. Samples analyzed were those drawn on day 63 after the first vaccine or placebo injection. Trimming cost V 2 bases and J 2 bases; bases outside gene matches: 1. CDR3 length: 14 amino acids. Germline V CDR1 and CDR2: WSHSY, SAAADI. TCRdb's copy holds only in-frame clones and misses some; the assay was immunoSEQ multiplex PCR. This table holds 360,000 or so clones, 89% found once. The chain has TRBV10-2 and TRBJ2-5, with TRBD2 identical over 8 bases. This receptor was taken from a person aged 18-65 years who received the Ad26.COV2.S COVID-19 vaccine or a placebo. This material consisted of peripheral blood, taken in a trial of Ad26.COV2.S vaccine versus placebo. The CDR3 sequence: CASSETSGQETQYF. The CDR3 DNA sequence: TGCGCCAGCAGTGAGACTAGCGGTCAAGAGACCCAGTACTTC.